This section outlines one TCR beta chain sequence together with its context. TCRdb's table, derived via immunoSEQ multiplex PCR, lists solely in-frame clones and lacks some. The sample includes 120,000 or so clones, around 87% of them seen just once. The sample originates from a study of control samples from healthy donors and cancer patients. Looked up from germline, CDR1 is SGHRS and CDR2 is YFSETQ. The CDR3 loop spans 15 amino acids. Trimming pared 0 bases from V and 3 bases from J, leaving 10 bases between. The material sequenced was blood. The chain joins TRBV5-1 to TRBJ1-5; D unresolved. This clonotype was obtained from a man between 60 and 70 years old in good health. This chain's CDR3 is CASSLDGFNNQPQHF. The CDR3 region has the DNA TGCGCCAGCAGCTTGGACGGTTTTAACAATCAGCCCCAGCATTTT.